The 10 T cell receptor beta chains below were found in one sample sequenced in a study of cytomegalovirus exposure and HLA in healthy donors. The PCR ran on 60 Vbeta and 13 Jbeta primers. Profiling relied on immunoSEQ multiplex PCR, and the TCRdb table lists in-frame clones only, not all of them. The sample lists some 130,000 clones; 70% to 80% were seen once. Sequencing was done on a sample of PBMCs. These receptor sequences come from a man aged 50 or older in good health and CMV-seronegative.

This chain uses TRBV12-5 with TRBJ2-1; 8 bases are a match to TRBD2. The CDR3 consists of 17 residues. Per germline, CDR1 LGHNT and CDR2 FRNRAP. The trim removed 0 bases at V and 4 bases at J, leaving 8 bases unmatched. The CDR3 region is CASGLVRPSGQYNEQFF. In DNA form, the CDR3 reads TGTGCTAGTGGTTTGGTACGCCCTAGCGGGCAGTACAATGAGCAGTTCTTC.

The chain joins TRBV7-9 to TRBJ2-1, with D maybe TRBD2 (5 bases). The V gene's germline CDR1 is SEHNR and CDR2 FQNEAQ (reference sequence). This CDR3 region has 18 residues. V was pared by 3 bases and J by 1 base, with 19 bases between. DNA of the CDR3: TGTGCCAGCAGCTTTGATGGCAGTGGAGGCCGATCCTACAATGAGCAGTTCTTC. Translated, it gives CASSFDGSGGRSYNEQFF.

CDR3 bases: TGTGCCAGCAGTACTACAGGGACGACTGAAGCTTTCTTT. Its translation is CASSTTGTTEAFF. The chain joins TRBV6-1 to TRBJ1-1; tentative D call: TRBD1 (6 bases). CDR3 size: 13 residues. Trimming cost V 5 bases and J 5 bases, with 12 bases left between them. Germline V lookup: CDR1 MNHNS, CDR2 SASEGT.

The J gene is TRBJ2-3, the V gene TRBV7-2; 8 bases map to TRBD2. CDR3 length equals 14 residues. Germline V CDR1 and CDR2: SGHTA, FQGNSA. Trimming at V came to 6 bases and at J to 5 bases, leaving 7 bases not matched to a gene. The chain's CDR3 is CASSRREGIDTQYF. In nucleotides, the CDR3 is TGTGCCAGCAGTCGCCGGGAGGGTATAGATACGCAGTATTTT.

V is TRBV5-4 and J is TRBJ2-5, with 9 positions matching TRBD2. This CDR3 is built from 14 residues. The V and J ends lost 0 bases and 4 bases, in that order; junction bases with no gene match: 1. Germline V gene lookup returns CDR1 SGHNT and CDR2 YYREEE (reference sequence). CDR3 nucleotide sequence: TGTGCCAGCAGCTTGGGTAGCGGGAGAGAGACCCAGTACTTC. Its translation: CASSLGSGRETQYF.

This sequence joins TRBV18 and TRBJ1-5; D uncertain. CDR1 is KGHSH, CDR2 LQKENI, per germline. V lost 2 bases and J 7 bases, leaving 9 bases between the germline ends. The CDR3 totals 13 residues. This CDR3 is CASSPGLVQPQHF. Here the CDR3 DNA reads TGTGCCAGCTCACCAGGTCTAGTCCAGCCCCAGCATTTT.

V and J are TRBV7-2 and TRBJ2-4; D is possibly TRBD1 (6 bases). V lost 3 bases to trimming and J lost 0 bases, with 9 bases between them. The CDR3 has 15 amino acids. Germline V gives CDR1 SGHTA, CDR2 FQGNSA. The CDR3 coding sequence is TGTGCCAGCAGCTTCTCAGGGGAAGCCAAAAACATTCAGTACTTC. This translates into CASSFSGEAKNIQYF.

This chain links TRBV27 with TRBJ2-7, with 12 bases aligning to TRBD2. The J segment lost 8 bases and the V segment lost 2 bases, leaving 13 bases of the junction unmatched. The CDR3 covers 17 residues. CDR1 is MNHEY, CDR2 SMNVEV, per germline (reference sequence). The CDR3 coding sequence is TGTGCCAGCAGTTTAAGAGGGCTAGCGGGGGGGCTTGGCAAGCAGTACTTC. This sequence encodes CASSLRGLAGGLGKQYF.

This clone was seen only a few times. V usage is TRBV19 and J usage is TRBJ2-7; 8 bases align to TRBD2. Germline assignment: CDR1 LNHDA and CDR2 SQIVND (reference sequence). The length of the CDR3 is 13 residues. V gave up 4 bases and J gave up 5 bases; unmatched junction bases: 4. The CDR3 loop is CASSTELADEQYF. The CDR3 region has the DNA TGTGCCAGTAGTACCGAACTAGCGGACGAGCAGTACTTC.

The rearrangement joins TRBV5-4 to TRBJ1-1; no reliable D call. Deletions cut 4 bases from V and 1 base from J, with 8 bases between. This CDR3 spans 13 amino acids. CDR1 SGHNT and CDR2 YYREEE come from the germline V gene (reference sequence). CDR3 sequence (DNA): TGTGCCAGCAGCCTCGGGTGGAACACTGAAGCTTTCTTT. Its translation: CASSLGWNTEAFF.